The sequence of this TCR beta chain was determined in a study of early T cells in non-severe SARS-CoV-2 infection. Study-level information: The study sequenced bulk RNA from unsorted whole blood, with chains unpaired. Regarding the study as a whole: Matching with VDJdb favored anti-spike CD8 responses (missing private and CD4 specificities).

Trimming left V 8 bases short and J 8 bases short, with 19 bases between. CDR3 size: 14 residues. CDR1 and CDR2 from the germline V gene are LNHDA and SQIVND (reference sequence). To note about this clonotype: The antigen is undetermined. This may be a read error: a much more frequent sequence differs by one nucleotide.

As part of library construction, unique molecular identifiers were attached to individual cDNA molecules. MiXCR was run by TCRdb on the 5' RACE reads, yielding one entry per CDR3 protein. Found here are tens of thousands of distinct CDR3 sequences, 5% to 6% of them singletons; the top ten hold less than 35%. The material sequenced was whole blood. This receptor was obtained from an adult who was a healthcare worker with PCR-confirmed SARS-CoV-2 infection or an uninfected control (not recorded which). The chain carries TRBV19 and TRBJ2-1; D not resolved. CDR3 loop: CASSMEPQSDEQFF. The DNA for the CDR3 is TGTGCCAGTTCGATGGAGCCACAGTCCGATGAGCAGTTCTTC.